These T cell receptor beta chains were read from a single sample in a study of identical twins. Using its own MiXCR run on the 5' RACE reads, TCRdb lists one record per CDR3 protein. The sample includes 700,000 or so distinct CDR3 sequences, 20% to 25% of them seen just once. These same data were also listed under a study on T cells expressing NK-cell markers.

The source material was PBMCs. The receptors were gathered from a woman between 18 and 29 years old in good health. The CDR3 runs from the conserved cysteine through the conserved F or W.

v_call cdr3_aa
TRBV10-3 CAISEPVGGVLDTQYF
TRBV20-1 CSPQAGPYSEQFF
TRBV5-1 CASSFWTSGGLRHEQFF
TRBV10-3 CATRQALIMNTEAFF
TRBV29-1 CSVDSGYNEQFF
TRBV7-2 CASRGRDGQTQYF
TRBV7-8 CASSLFPRDSSSYNEQFF
TRBV20-1 CSARVDRAPLLGQYF
TRBV11-2 CASSRTSRGTDTQYF
TRBV20-1 CSARAPLAGGGTQYF
TRBV20-1 CSARSREETQYF
TRBV20-1 CSARTSANTGELFF
TRBV6-1 CASRRGQGLRETQYF
TRBV7-9 CASSPRDSILYEQYF
TRBV6-2/TRBV6-3 CASSSAVLRDRGSGELFF
TRBV7-9 CASSLDGTSGPKIQYF
TRBV3-1 CASSPLGVYEQYF
TRBV5-1 CASEDRGTGELFF
TRBV20-1 CSARGVSSTDTQYF
TRBV18 CASSPPNPGPQETQYF
TRBV27 CASRPGTGGRDGYTF
TRBV12-3/TRBV12-4 CASKSSTEQYF
TRBV12-3/TRBV12-4 CALGLYNEQFF
TRBV10-2 CASSDPQRDIDEQFF
TRBV20-1 CSAGNQPQHF
TRBV7-8 CASSSSLAGGETQYF
TRBV29-1 CSVPGATYEQYF
TRBV6-1 CAQPPTSRYNEQFF